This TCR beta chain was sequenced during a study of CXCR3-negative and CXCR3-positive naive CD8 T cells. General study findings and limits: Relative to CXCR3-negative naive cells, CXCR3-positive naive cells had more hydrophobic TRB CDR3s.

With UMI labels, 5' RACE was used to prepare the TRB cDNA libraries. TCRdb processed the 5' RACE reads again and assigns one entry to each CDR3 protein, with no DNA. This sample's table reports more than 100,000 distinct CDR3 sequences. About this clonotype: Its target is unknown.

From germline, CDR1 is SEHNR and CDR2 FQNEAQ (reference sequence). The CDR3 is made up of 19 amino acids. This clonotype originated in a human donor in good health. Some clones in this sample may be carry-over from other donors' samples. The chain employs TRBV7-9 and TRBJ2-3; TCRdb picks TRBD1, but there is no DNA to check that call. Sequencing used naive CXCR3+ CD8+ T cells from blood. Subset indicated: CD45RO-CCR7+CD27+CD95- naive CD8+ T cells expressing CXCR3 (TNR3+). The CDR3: CASSLWTGGQTFNPDTQYF.